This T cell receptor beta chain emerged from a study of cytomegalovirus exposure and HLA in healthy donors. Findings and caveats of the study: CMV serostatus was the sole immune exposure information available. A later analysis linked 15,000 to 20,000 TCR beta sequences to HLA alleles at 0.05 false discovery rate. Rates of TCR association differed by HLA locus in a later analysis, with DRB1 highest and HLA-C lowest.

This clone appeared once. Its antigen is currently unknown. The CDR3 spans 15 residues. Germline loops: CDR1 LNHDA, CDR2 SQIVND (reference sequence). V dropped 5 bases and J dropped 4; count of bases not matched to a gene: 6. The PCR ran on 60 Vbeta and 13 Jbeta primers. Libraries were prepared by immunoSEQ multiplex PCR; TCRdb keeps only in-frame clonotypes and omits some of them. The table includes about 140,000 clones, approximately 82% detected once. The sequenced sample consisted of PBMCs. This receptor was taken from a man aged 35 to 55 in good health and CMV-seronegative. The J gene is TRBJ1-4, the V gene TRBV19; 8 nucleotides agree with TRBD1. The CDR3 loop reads CASSHDRGGNEKLFF. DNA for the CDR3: TGTGCCAGTAGTCATGACAGGGGAGGTAATGAAAAACTGTTTTTT. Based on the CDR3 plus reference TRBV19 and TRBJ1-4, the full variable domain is DGGITQSPKYLFRKEGQNVTLSCEQNLNHDAMYWYRQDPGQGLRLIYYSQIVNDFQKGDIAEGYSVSREKKESFPLTVTSAQKNPTAFYLCASSHDRGGNEKLFFGSGTQLSVL.